This TCR beta chain comes out of a study of CD8+ T cells in alopecia areata. Study findings and constraints: Elevated clonality characterized lesional scalp relative to normal scalp, particularly in alopecia totalis/universalis.

For this clone: Its antigen is as yet unknown.

RNA, once extracted, was reverse transcribed into cDNA for use as the sequencing template. Assay: immunoSEQ multiplex PCR; the TCRdb copy retains only in-frame clones and omits some. The sample lists 150,000 to 200,000 clones, about 54% occurring once. The treatment denotes: oral pan-JAK inhibitor, 5-10 mg twice daily. Germline values: CDR1 SEHNR, CDR2 FQNEAQ (reference sequence). The germline V and J ends were trimmed by 5 bases and 2 bases, with 10 bases remaining between them. The CDR3 runs to 13 residues. The TCR originated in a human donor with alopecia areata. V gene TRBV7-9 combines with J gene TRBJ2-7, with D maybe TRBD1 (6 bases). The sample here was CD4+ T cells sorted from blood, taken between weeks 55 and 65, from a patient treated with tofacitinib. The CDR3 protein is CASSPTGAYEQYF. The CDR3 nucleotides are TGTGCCAGCAGCCCGACAGGCGCCTACGAGCAGTACTTC.